The following is a T cell receptor beta chain sequence with its context. This clone occurred many times. Its target antigen remains unknown. Nothing much larger sits one base from this clone, and base qualities are not available. The sample comes from a study of blood T cell repertoires in COVID-19 (dated by TCRdb to 2020 to 2021). Background on the whole study: Samples from collaborators originated in the United States, Italy and Spain and spanned both the acute and convalescent phases of COVID-19. The prospective study material was composed of cDNA or gDNA derived from T cells, B-cell-depleted T cells, or PBMCs. The dataset comprised deeply sampled blood TCRbeta repertoires from subjects exposed to, actively infected with, or recovered from COVID-19. The repertoires were released in a freely available public database intended as a resource for research on the immune response to SARS-CoV-2. The samples were drawn from two sources: the first 160 participants of the ongoing ImmuneRACE study, and 1,000 to 1,500 subjects contributed by 6 global collaborators. The sample metadata nearly always contained a de-identified subject ID, COVID-19 status, age in years and sex. Where available, HLA class I and class II types were taken from metadata supplied by the sample provider and were not determined by assay-based typing. Results the study describes overall, beyond this receptor: The quantity of clinical and demographic metadata differed by source and by participant and was supplied without curation.

The CDR3 contains 14 residues, cysteine and phenylalanine counted. The only DNA kept is the CDR3, 42 bases in frame from the first base. Reading the germline V gene gives CDR1 SGHDT and CDR2 YYEEEE. V is reduced by 2 bases and J by 4 bases, leaving a spacing of 12 bases between them. Enrolling through a virtual design, the prospective study's participants ranged in age from about 18 to 89 years and lived across some 23 United States geographic areas. In the prospective study, participants were assigned to cohorts based on the clinical history participants reported in a screening survey and a study questionnaire. For ImmuneRACE Cohort 3, a participant was defined as recovered based on two consecutive negative NP/OP PCR tests, clearance by a healthcare professional, or resolution of symptoms. Each participant in the prospective study had whole blood, serum and a nasopharyngeal or oropharyngeal swab collected by mobile phlebotomists. Prospective study participants could optionally give additional blood draws and questionnaires over a roughly 2-month period. Blood samples from the prospective study were shipped frozen or at room temperature prior to DNA extraction.

The immunoSEQ Assay, a bias-controlled multiplex PCR, was used to amplify TCRbeta CDR3 regions from genomic DNA. For the original study's pipeline: Nucleated cell counts per sample were estimated from amplification of reference gene primers within the assay. To quantify the absolute abundance of each unique TCRbeta CDR3 rearrangement, sequence reads were collapsed and filtered. For each sample, productive Simpson clonality was calculated as the square root of Simpson's diversity index over productive rearrangements. Imported from immuneACCESS, the table was reduced by TCRdb to in-frame sequences with V and J called. These copies leave out some clones; in studies compared against another copy, an unresolved V gene accounts for under half, and the cause of the remainder is not known. V and J calls and clone size are those listed in that table; D and trimming were worked out from the DNA. This sample holds fewer than 300,000 clones; less than 85% were observed only once. Around 2.5% of the sample belongs to the ten largest clones.

This TCR was sampled from a woman between 45 and 65 years old who had recovered from COVID-19. Recombination linked TRBV5-6 to TRBJ1-1; matching of 6 bases hints at TRBD1 as the D gene. The sequenced sample was PBMCs or T cells enriched from blood (not recorded which). The CDR3 has the sequence CASSFGRGGTEAFF. The nucleotide sequence is TGTGCCAGCAGCTTCGGCCGAGGGGGCACTGAAGCTTTCTTT.